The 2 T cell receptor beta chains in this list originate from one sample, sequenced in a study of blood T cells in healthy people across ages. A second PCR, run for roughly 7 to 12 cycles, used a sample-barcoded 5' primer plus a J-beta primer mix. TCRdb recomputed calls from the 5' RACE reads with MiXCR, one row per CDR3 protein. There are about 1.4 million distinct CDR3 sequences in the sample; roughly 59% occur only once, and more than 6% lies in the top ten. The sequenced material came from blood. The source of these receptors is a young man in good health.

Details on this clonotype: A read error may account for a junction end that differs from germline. The CDR3 DNA sequence: TGTGCCAGCAGTGTAGCGCTCAGCCATGAGCAGTTCTTC. Residues: CASSVALSHEQFF. The chain uses TRBV12-3 or TRBV12-4 and TRBJ2-1, with D maybe TRBD2 (5 bases). This CDR3 has 13 amino acids.

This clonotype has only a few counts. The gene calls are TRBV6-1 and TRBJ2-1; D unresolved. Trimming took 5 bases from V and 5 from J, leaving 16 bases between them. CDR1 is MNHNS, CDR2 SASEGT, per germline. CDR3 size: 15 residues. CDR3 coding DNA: TGTGCCAGCAGTCCCAGGCGGACGGTAAACAATGAGCAGTTCTTC. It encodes CASSPRRTVNNEQFF.